Sequencing of this T cell receptor beta chain was carried out in a study of radiation and T cells in renal cell carcinoma. Some clones are missing from TCRdb's copy, which holds only in-frame ones; the method was immunoSEQ multiplex PCR. Of 140,000 or so clones listed, about 88% are singletons. Time point specified: baseline pretreatment blood. Treatment meaning: 15 Gy SBRT to primary tumor, nephrectomy 4 weeks later. Serial blood draws occurred at baseline and 2 and 4 weeks post-SBRT. Sample: blood, taken from a patient whose treatment included radiotherapy and nephrectomy. The receptor was derived from a woman aged 45-60 years with renal cell carcinoma.

CDR3 in DNA: TGTGCCAGCAGCTTCGCCCAAAACCCTAATGAAAAACTGTTTTTT. The encoded protein is CASSFAQNPNEKLFF. V and J are TRBV5-8 and TRBJ1-4, with D hard to call. Germline loops: CDR1 SGHTS, CDR2 YDEGEE. V lost 2 bases and J lost 3, with 11 bases in between. The CDR3 is made up of 15 amino acids.